Following are 19 T cell receptor beta chains from one sample sequenced in a study of cytomegalovirus exposure and HLA in healthy donors. PCR used 60 Vbeta primers and 13 Jbeta primers. Sequenced by immunoSEQ multiplex PCR; TCRdb stores in-frame clones only, minus some. The data hold 150,000 to 200,000 clones, with 77% observed a single time. Sequenced material: PBMCs. The receptors originated from a woman aged 25-40 years in good health and CMV-seropositive.

V and J are TRBV27 and TRBJ2-2; D is possibly TRBD2 (5 bases). V gave up 6 bases and J gave up 6 bases, with 20 bases separating them. The CDR3 totals 16 residues. Germline V gene sequence: CDR1 MNHEY, CDR2 SMNVEV (reference sequence). This chain's CDR3 is CASRFWGEVGPGELFF. CDR3 DNA: TGTGCCAGCAGATTTTGGGGAGAAGTTGGGCCCGGGGAGCTGTTTTTT.

The gene calls are TRBV4-3 and TRBJ2-2; D perhaps matches TRBD2 (5 bases). V dropped 6 bases and J dropped 1 base, with 15 bases sitting between them. This CDR3 has 16 residues. Germline CDR1 reads LGHNA; CDR2 reads YSLEER. CDR3 DNA: TGCGCCAGCAGTCCGAATCGAGGGCTGAACACCGGGGAGCTGTTTTTT. It is translated as CASSPNRGLNTGELFF.

CDR3 in DNA: TGTGCCAGCAGCTTAGGGGGACTAGCGGGAGCCACCGGGGAGCTGTTTTTT. Protein product: CASSLGGLAGATGELFF. V usage is TRBV11-3 and J usage is TRBJ2-2; 14 bases align to TRBD2. Germline V lookup: CDR1 SGHNT, CDR2 YENEEA. J was trimmed by 4 bases and V by 1 base; bases with no gene match: 2. This CDR3 has 17 amino acids.

V gene TRBV27 combines with J gene TRBJ2-1; 10 positions match TRBD2. V dropped 5 bases and J dropped 4; count of bases not matched to a gene: 5. From germline, CDR1 is MNHEY and CDR2 SMNVEV (reference sequence). This CDR3 is built from 15 residues. In DNA, the CDR3 is TGTGCCAGCAGTCCCGGGACTAGCGATTACAATGAGCAGTTCTTC. This codes for CASSPGTSDYNEQFF.

The chain links TRBV30 to TRBJ1-2, with D possibly being TRBD1 (6 bases). Trimming shortened V by 3 bases and J by 1 base, and 9 bases separated the two germline ends. Germline V gives CDR1 GTSNPN, CDR2 SVGIG (reference sequence). The CDR3 length is 13 residues. The CDR3 sequence: CAWSTGFNYGYTF. The CDR3 DNA reads TGTGCCTGGAGCACAGGGTTTAACTATGGCTACACCTTC.

V gene TRBV5-4 combines with J gene TRBJ2-3, with TRBD2 matching over 9 bases. Germline CDR1 is SGHNT and CDR2 is YYREEE (reference sequence). J was trimmed by 6 bases and V by 3 bases; bases with no gene match: 11. The CDR3 is 16 amino acids. CDR3 in amino acids: CASSSRLAASRDTQYF. CDR3 DNA: TGTGCCAGCAGCTCCCGACTAGCGGCGAGCAGGGATACGCAGTATTTT.

The V call is TRBV27, the J call TRBJ2-2; TRBD1 matches at 10 bases. Germline CDR1 is MNHEY and CDR2 is SMNVEV (reference sequence). J was trimmed by 4 bases and V by 6 bases; bases with no gene match: 8. CDR3 length equals 16 residues. The CDR3 here is CASSTTGGVGTGELFF. In nucleotides, the CDR3 is TGTGCCAGCAGCACGACAGGGGGCGTCGGCACCGGGGAGCTGTTTTTT.

This sequence joins TRBV6-1 and TRBJ1-2; 9 nucleotides agree with TRBD1. V dropped 5 bases and J dropped 8; count of bases not matched to a gene: 12. The CDR3 runs to 15 residues. Germline lookup yields CDR1 MNHNS and CDR2 SASEGT. Here the CDR3 DNA reads TGTGCCAGCAGTCCGGGGACAGGGCTTTACGGGGGCTACACCTTC. This sequence encodes CASSPGTGLYGGYTF.

CDR3 sequence: CASSFAGETGGIYGYTF. The CDR3, as DNA: TGCGCCAGCAGCTTTGCAGGGGAAACAGGGGGCATCTATGGCTACACCTTC. V gene TRBV5-1 combines with J gene TRBJ1-2, with 9 bases matching TRBD1. This CDR3 contains 17 residues. The trim removed 2 bases at V and 4 bases at J, leaving 12 bases unmatched. Germline V gene sequence: CDR1 SGHRS, CDR2 YFSETQ.

The chain combines TRBV6-5 with TRBJ2-1; 7 nucleotides align to TRBD2. Germline values: CDR1 MNHEY, CDR2 SVGAGI. The CDR3 loop spans 13 amino acids. V dropped 4 bases and J dropped 6; count of bases not matched to a gene: 3. CDR3 nucleotides: TGTGCCAGCAGTTTGGGACTAAGCAATGAGCAGTTCTTC. This encodes CASSLGLSNEQFF.

The gene calls are TRBV19 and TRBJ2-6; possible D gene TRBD2, 5 bases. V lost 10 bases to trimming and J lost 2 bases, with 12 bases between them. Germline CDR1 reads LNHDA; CDR2 reads SQIVND (reference sequence). The CDR3 spans 14 residues. The CDR3 DNA sequence: TGTGCCACAAAACGGGGAACTGGGGCCAACGTCCTGACTTTC. This sequence encodes CATKRGTGANVLTF.

The rearrangement joins TRBV7-3 to TRBJ1-1; D may be TRBD1 (5 bases). This CDR3 contains 13 residues. The V end lost 4 bases, the J end lost 4 bases, and 10 bases lay between the germline ends. Per germline, CDR1 SGHTA and CDR2 FQGTGA. This CDR3 is CASSSGQGTEAFF. CDR3 coding DNA: TGTGCCAGCAGCTCCGGGCAGGGCACTGAAGCTTTCTTT.

The chain recombines TRBV11-2 with TRBJ2-7; no firm D call. Trimming stripped 8 bases from V and 6 bases from J, with 11 bases between. This CDR3 is 11 amino acids long. Germline CDR1 and CDR2: SGHAT and FQNNGV. In nucleotides, the CDR3 is TGTGCCAGCGGGTTTTCAGGCGAGCAGTACTTC. Translation gives CASGFSGEQYF.

The rearrangement uses TRBV30 and TRBJ2-2; TRBD1 agrees at 7 bases. The germline V gene has CDR1 GTSNPN and CDR2 SVGIG (reference sequence). The J segment lost 4 bases and the V segment lost 8 bases, leaving 7 bases of the junction unmatched. This CDR3 has 13 residues. This chain's CDR3 is CASDRAGTGELFF. The DNA of the CDR3 is TGTGCCAGTGACAGGGCTGGCACCGGGGAGCTGTTTTTT.

V is TRBV6-5 and J is TRBJ1-1; 10 nucleotides line up with TRBD1. Germline V gives CDR1 MNHEY, CDR2 SVGAGI. The CDR3 is 13 amino acids. The junction had 4 bases not matched to a gene; V was cut back by 6 bases and J by 6 bases. The CDR3 spells CASRGTGVPEAFF. CDR3 in DNA: TGTGCCAGCAGGGGGACAGGGGTACCTGAAGCTTTCTTT.

CDR3 residues: CASSPVGSGKPYEQYF. CDR3 nucleotides: TGTGCCAGTAGCCCCGTAGGCAGCGGTAAGCCCTACGAGCAGTACTTC. The chain recombines TRBV19 with TRBJ2-7, with D possibly matching TRBD2 (5 bases). Germline-derived CDR1 and CDR2 are LNHDA and SQIVND (reference sequence). V gave up 6 bases and J gave up 2 bases, with 20 bases separating them. This CDR3 contains 16 residues.

The chain employs TRBV19 and TRBJ1-2; 7 bases map to TRBD1. Germline CDR1 and CDR2: LNHDA and SQIVND (reference sequence). This CDR3 has 14 residues. V shed 5 bases and J 4 bases; nucleotides not matched to a gene: 7. The CDR3 DNA is TGTGCCAGTAGTCCTCAGGGGGAAACCTATGGCTACACCTTC. This codes for CASSPQGETYGYTF.

This chain joins TRBV28 and TRBJ2-3; 8 nucleotides line up with TRBD2. The germline V gene has CDR1 MDHEN and CDR2 SYDVKM. The CDR3 totals 15 residues. Trimming at V came to 6 bases and at J to 0 bases, leaving 5 bases not matched to a gene. This CDR3 is CASRREGRSTDTQYF. CDR3 DNA: TGTGCCAGCAGACGGGAGGGCCGGAGCACAGATACGCAGTATTTT.

This clone was counted once. V is TRBV15 and J is TRBJ2-1, with unresolved D. Germline V CDR1 and CDR2: LNHNV, YYDKDF (reference sequence). CDR3 length: 16 amino acids. V lost 0 bases, J lost 7 bases, and 16 bases lay in between. The CDR3 protein is CATSRDLRIGFNEQFF. As DNA, the CDR3 is TGTGCCACCAGCAGAGATCTCAGGATTGGCTTTAATGAGCAGTTCTTC. The full variable domain, its missing parts supplied by reference TRBV15 and TRBJ2-1, is DAMVIQNPRYQVTQFGKPVTLSCSQTLNHNVMYWYQQKSSQAPKLLFHYYDKDFNNEADTPDNFQSRRPNTSFCFLDIRSPGLGDTAMYLCATSRDLRIGFNEQFFGPGTRLTVL.